Below, one TCR beta chain is given with its context. Its antigen is unknown. The junction and the germline gene differ at one end; a read error may be behind it. The data originate from a study of OX40 agonist ivuxolimab in advanced cancers. Study summary: Patients in the trial were receiving intravenous ivuxolimab every 2 weeks, at doses of 0.01 to 10 mg/kg. Partial responses were seen in three patients, one with hepatocellular carcinoma and two with cutaneous melanoma. General study findings and limits: Among the nonresponders, some also had low normalized T-cell clonal expansion. The specificity for antigen of the expanded peripheral T cells was not determined.

CDR1 and CDR2 from the germline V gene are ENHRY and SYGVKD. This CDR3 region has 12 residues. Assay: immunoSEQ multiplex PCR; the TCRdb copy retains only in-frame clones and omits some. Among roughly 26,000 clones, around nine tenths were seen once, and the ten largest hold 15% to 20%. The receptor was derived from an adult with an advanced solid tumor such as melanoma, head and neck, liver or kidney cancer. The chain carries TRBV10-3 and TRBJ2-7; D may be TRBD1 or TRBD2 (5 bases each). This specimen consisted of CD4+ or CD8+ T cells sorted from blood, obtained in a trial of the OX40 agonist ivuxolimab. CDR3 DNA sequence: TGTGCCATCACTGAGGGGTCCTACGAGCAGTACTTC. Translation gives CAITEGSYEQYF.